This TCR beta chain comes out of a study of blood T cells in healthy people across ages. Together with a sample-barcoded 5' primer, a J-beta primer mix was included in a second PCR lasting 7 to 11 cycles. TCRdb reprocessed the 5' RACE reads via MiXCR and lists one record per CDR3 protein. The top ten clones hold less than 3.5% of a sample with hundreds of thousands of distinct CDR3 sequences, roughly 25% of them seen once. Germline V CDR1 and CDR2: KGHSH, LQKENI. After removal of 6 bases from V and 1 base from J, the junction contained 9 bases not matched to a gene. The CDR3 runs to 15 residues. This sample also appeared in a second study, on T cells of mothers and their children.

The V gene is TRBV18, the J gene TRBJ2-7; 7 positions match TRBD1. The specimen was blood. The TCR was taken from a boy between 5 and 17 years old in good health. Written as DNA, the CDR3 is TGTGCCAGCTCCCCTGACCGGGACAGATCCTACGAGCAGTACTTC. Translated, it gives CASSPDRDRSYEQYF.